These 29 T cell receptor beta chains originate from one sample sequenced in a study of blood T cell repertoires in COVID-19. Method: immunoSEQ multiplex PCR; TCRdb's copy keeps in-frame clones and lacks some. The table includes 150,000 or so clones, about 80% detected once. Sequenced: peripheral blood. The receptors come from a woman aged 65 to 85 with acute or convalescent COVID-19.

The chain is built from TRBV5-4 and TRBJ1-6; D gene unclear. Trimming shortened V by 2 bases and J by 8 bases, and 11 bases separated the two germline ends. The CDR3 has 14 amino acids. CDR1 and CDR2 from the germline V gene are SGHNT and YYREEE (reference sequence). CDR3 coding DNA: TGTGCCAGCAGCTTACTCAACTCGGATTCACCCCTCCACTTT. Protein sequence: CASSLLNSDSPLHF.

This clone was counted at least ten times. V and J are TRBV14 and TRBJ1-1; D not resolved. The CDR3 sequence is 12 residues long. V lost 2 bases to trimming and J lost 2 bases, with 3 bases between them. Germline-derived CDR1 and CDR2 are SGHDN and FVKESK. The CDR3 reads CASSQSNTEAFF. The CDR3 bases are TGTGCCAGCAGCCAATCAAACACTGAAGCTTTCTTT.

A word on this clone: The junction and the germline gene differ at one end; a read error may be behind it. This sequence joins TRBV19 and TRBJ1-2; tentative D call: TRBD1 (5 bases). The CDR3 consists of 13 residues. CDR1 and CDR2 from the germline V gene are LNHDA and SQIVND (reference sequence). CDR3 sequence reads: CTSHSGLNYGYTF. The CDR3 nucleotides read TGTACCAGCCACTCAGGGTTAAACTATGGCTACACCTTC.

The chain links TRBV4-1 to TRBJ2-7; D is possibly TRBD2 (5 bases). The CDR3 covers 16 residues. Trimming stripped 4 bases from V and 3 bases from J, with 19 bases between. Germline V lookup: CDR1 MGHRA, CDR2 YSYEKL. The CDR3 region is CASSLADGLILYEQYF. CDR3 bases: TGCGCCAGCAGCCTCGCAGATGGACTGATTCTCTACGAGCAGTACTTC.

The chain has TRBV10-3 and TRBJ1-4; D remains ambiguous. Trimming took off 3 bases at V and 4 bases at J, with 9 bases between the two ends. The CDR3 loop spans 14 amino acids. Germline V CDR1 and CDR2: ENHRY, SYGVKD. Written as DNA, the CDR3 is TGTGCCATCAGTGAAGGAACAGTTAATGAAAAACTGTTTTTT. Its protein product is CAISEGTVNEKLFF.

The chain is built from TRBV10-3 and TRBJ1-1; no clear D. Per the germline V gene, CDR1 is ENHRY and CDR2 is SYGVKD. The CDR3 has 13 amino acids. For the CDR3, the DNA is TGTGCTATAGGGAGGGAAAGGGACACTGAAGCTTTCTTT. Residues: CAIGRERDTEAFF.

This clone has only a few counts. The gene calls are TRBV3-1 (or the pseudogene TRBV3-2) and TRBJ2-7, with D tentatively TRBD2 (6 bases). There are 14 residues in the CDR3. Between the trimmed V and J ends, which lost 4 bases and 3 bases, there was a span of 13 bases. Germline-derived CDR1 and CDR2 are LGHDT and YNNKEL (reference sequence). The CDR3 region is CASSPNSGSYEQYF. The CDR3 region has the DNA TGTGCCAGCAGCCCCAACTCCGGGAGCTACGAGCAGTACTTC.

The V and J genes are TRBV7-9 and TRBJ2-1; tentatively, D is TRBD2 (5 bases). From germline, CDR1 is SEHNR and CDR2 FQNEAQ (reference sequence). V was trimmed by 1 base and J by 2 bases, leaving 15 bases between them. The CDR3 consists of 17 residues. The CDR3: CASSLVRAGLPYNEQFF. The CDR3 coding sequence is TGTGCCAGCAGCTTAGTGCGGGCGGGCCTCCCCTACAATGAGCAGTTCTTC.

The genes are TRBV7-2 and TRBJ2-1, with TRBD2 matching over 7 bases. Germline V gives CDR1 SGHTA, CDR2 FQGNSA. The V segment lost 5 bases and the J segment 5 bases; nucleotides outside the gene matches: 12. CDR3 length: 16 residues. The chain's CDR3 is CASSPGTTRPHNEQFF. CDR3 DNA: TGTGCCAGCAGCCCGGGGACTACCCGACCCCACAATGAGCAGTTCTTC.

This chain joins TRBV19 and TRBJ1-1; a weak D match, TRBD1 (5 bases). This CDR3 is 11 amino acids long. Germline-derived CDR1 and CDR2 are LNHDA and SQIVND (reference sequence). V lost 3 bases and J lost 11, with 10 bases in between. CDR3 sequence reads: CASSIGGAAFF. The CDR3 coding sequence is TGTGCCAGTAGTATCGGGGGTGCGGCTTTCTTT.

This rearrangement joins TRBV5-1 to TRBJ2-2; TRBD1 matches 9 bases. The CDR3 is 14 amino acids. V trimming: 4 bases; J trimming: 6 bases; junction bases outside the gene matches: 4. Looked up from germline, CDR1 is SGHRS and CDR2 is YFSETQ. The CDR3 spells CASSAGQGPGELFF. In nucleotides, the CDR3 is TGCGCCAGCAGCGCCGGACAGGGGCCCGGGGAGCTGTTTTTT.

The chain uses TRBV6-1 and TRBJ1-5; D gene unclear. Germline loops: CDR1 MNHNS, CDR2 SASEGT. The CDR3 consists of 13 residues. Trimming cost V 2 bases and J 5 bases, with 7 bases left between them. CDR3 DNA: TGTGCCAGCAGTGAAAGCTCTTATCAGCCCCAGCATTTT. It codes for CASSESSYQPQHF.

DNA of the CDR3: TGTGCCAGCAGTTGGGGACTAGCGGGGGTCTACGAGCAGTACTTC. This codes for CASSWGLAGVYEQYF. This chain connects TRBV6-2 or TRBV6-3 to TRBJ2-7; 14 bases fit TRBD2. J was trimmed by 3 bases and V by 4 bases; bases with no gene match: 2. CDR3 length equals 15 residues. Per the germline V gene, CDR1 is MNHEY and CDR2 is SVGEGT.

This chain joins TRBV5-1 and TRBJ1-4; unclear D gene. From germline, CDR1 is SGHRS and CDR2 YFSETQ. V was clipped by 4 bases and J by 2 bases, with 9 bases between them. The CDR3 totals 14 residues. CDR3 amino acids: CASSAGPTNEKLFF. CDR3 DNA sequence: TGCGCCAGCAGCGCGGGCCCGACTAATGAAAAACTGTTTTTT.

This clone was seen repeatedly, ten times or more. The chain joins TRBV7-9 to TRBJ1-4, with D tentatively TRBD1 (6 bases). The CDR3 is made up of 15 amino acids. CDR1 is SEHNR, CDR2 FQNEAQ, per germline (reference sequence). The ends were cut back, 5 bases at V and 11 bases at J, with 21 bases in the middle. The CDR3 spells CASSPVGRGQGKLFF. Here the CDR3 DNA reads TGTGCCAGCAGCCCCGTGGGGAGGGGACAAGGGAAACTGTTTTTT.

The gene calls are TRBV30 and TRBJ2-7; weak D call: TRBD2 (6 bases). V lost 5 bases and J 3 bases, leaving 17 bases between the germline ends. The CDR3 sequence is 14 residues long. Germline CDR1 is GTSNPN and CDR2 is SVGIG (reference sequence). CDR3 residues: CAWGRRGRGYEQYF. The CDR3 region has the DNA TGTGCCTGGGGTCGGAGGGGAAGGGGCTACGAGCAGTACTTC.

This clone was picked up a small number of times. The chain carries TRBV11-2 and TRBJ2-2; the match to TRBD2 covers 7 bases. In germline, CDR1 is SGHAT, CDR2 FQNNGV. The J segment lost 4 bases and the V segment lost 0 bases, leaving 5 bases of the junction unmatched. CDR3 length: 16 residues. The CDR3 sequence: CASSLDAGATTGELFF. DNA of the CDR3: TGTGCCAGCAGCTTAGATGCGGGAGCTACCACCGGGGAGCTGTTTTTT.

The chain carries TRBV5-1 and TRBJ2-7; 7 bases are shared with TRBD1. Germline assignment: CDR1 SGHRS and CDR2 YFSETQ. The CDR3 length is 14 residues. Trimming at V came to 4 bases and at J to 4 bases, leaving 8 bases not matched to a gene. The CDR3 is CASSRDSGIYEQYF. The CDR3 region has the DNA TGCGCCAGCAGCCGGGACAGTGGAATTTACGAGCAGTACTTC.

The gene calls are TRBV6-1 and TRBJ1-3, with no clear D. V was trimmed by 5 bases and J by 0 bases, leaving 11 bases between them. This CDR3 has 15 amino acids. From germline, CDR1 is MNHNS and CDR2 SASEGT. The CDR3 sequence: CASSFPRASGNTIYF. DNA for the CDR3: TGTGCCAGCAGTTTCCCTAGAGCCTCTGGAAACACCATATATTTT.

This rearrangement joins TRBV25-1 to TRBJ2-3; D is unresolved. V was clipped by 7 bases and J by 2 bases, with 10 bases between them. The CDR3 contains 13 residues. CDR1 and CDR2 (germline): MGHDK, SYGVNS. CDR3 coding DNA: TGTGCCAGCATTGCGGAGAACACAGATACGCAGTATTTT. It is translated as CASIAENTDTQYF.

This clone has only one observation. This rearrangement joins TRBV6-1 to TRBJ2-1, with D possibly being TRBD1 (6 bases). V was cut by 0 bases and J by 9 bases, with 9 bases left in between. This CDR3 has 13 residues. Per germline, CDR1 MNHNS and CDR2 SASEGT. The CDR3 DNA reads as TGTGCCAGCAGTGAAGCTAAAGGGGGTGAGCAGTTCTTC. Amino acids: CASSEAKGGEQFF.

This CDR3 is CASSLYGGRETQYF. The CDR3 region has the DNA TGTGCCAGCAGCCTCTATGGCGGGAGGGAGACCCAGTACTTC. This chain joins TRBV7-9 and TRBJ2-5; 8 nucleotides agree with TRBD2. The length of the CDR3 is 14 residues. After removal of 5 bases from V and 5 bases from J, the junction contained 7 bases not matched to a gene. In germline, CDR1 is SEHNR, CDR2 FQNEAQ (reference sequence).

The rearrangement uses TRBV6-5 and TRBJ1-2; possibly TRBD1 for D (5 bases). V gave up 10 bases and J gave up 10 bases, with 25 bases separating them. CDR1 is MNHEY and CDR2 is SVGAGI in the germline V gene. CDR3 length equals 14 residues. CDR3 DNA: TGTGCCACCCACCCCTCCCCGACAGAGCAAGTCTACACCTTC. Translating gives CATHPSPTEQVYTF.

This clone was counted once. The rearrangement joins TRBV7-2 to TRBJ1-4; D uncertain. Trimming took off 2 bases at V and 2 bases at J, with 18 bases between the two ends. Per the germline V gene, CDR1 is SGHTA and CDR2 is FQGNSA. This CDR3 region has 18 residues. The CDR3 here is CASSLFGRFGQTNEKLFF. In DNA form, the CDR3 reads TGTGCCAGCAGCTTATTTGGTCGGTTTGGGCAGACTAATGAAAAACTGTTTTTT. The variable domain in full, with the rest retrieved from reference TRBV7-2 and TRBJ1-4, is GAGVSQSPSNKVTEKGKDVELRCDPISGHTALYWYRQSLGQGLEFLIYFQGNSAPDKSGLPSDRFSAERTGGSVSTLTIQRTQQEDSAVYLCASSLFGRFGQTNEKLFFGSGTQLSVL.

This clone was counted only a few times. The rearrangement links TRBV2 to TRBJ2-5, with D possibly being TRBD2 (6 bases). Trimming took off 4 bases at V and 5 bases at J, with 20 bases between the two ends. The CDR3 is made up of 16 amino acids. Germline lookup yields CDR1 SNHLY and CDR2 FYNNEI. The CDR3 DNA reads as TGTGCCAGCAGTGCCATGGGGACTGGGATGGGGGAGACCCAGTACTTC. This sequence encodes CASSAMGTGMGETQYF. The whole variable domain, filled in from reference TRBV2 and TRBJ2-5, reads EPEVTQTPSHQVTQMGQEVILRCVPISNHLYFYWYRQILGQKVEFLVSFYNNEISEKSEIFDDQFSVERPDGSNFTLKIRSTKLEDSAMYFCASSAMGTGMGETQYFGPGTRLLVL.

The chain combines TRBV11-2 with TRBJ2-2; TRBD1 might be the D (6 bases). The V end was cut by 3 bases, the J end by 1 base, with 18 bases between. Germline lookup yields CDR1 SGHAT and CDR2 FQNNGV. The CDR3 loop spans 18 amino acids. The CDR3 region has the DNA TGTGCCAGCAGCTTTCTCTTTTCTAAACAGGGGAACACCGGGGAGCTGTTTTTT. This translates into CASSFLFSKQGNTGELFF.

This chain connects TRBV5-6 to TRBJ1-6; TRBD1 agrees at 7 bases. This CDR3 contains 15 residues. V was clipped by 0 bases and J by 6 bases; unmatched bases: 3. Germline CDR1 is SGHDT and CDR2 is YYEEEE. For the CDR3, the DNA is TGTGCCAGCAGCTTGGGCGGGACAGCTAATTCACCCCTCCACTTT. Translated: CASSLGGTANSPLHF.

The chain uses TRBV29-1 and TRBJ2-3, with D uncertain. The CDR3 totals 14 residues. CDR1 is SQVTM, CDR2 ANQGSEA, per germline. Trimming removed 5 bases at V and 0 bases at J, with 12 bases between. In nucleotides, the CDR3 is TGCAGCGTTCCCGAGAAGACTAGCACAGATACGCAGTATTTT. It specifies CSVPEKTSTDTQYF.

V and J are TRBV4-3 and TRBJ1-1; D ambiguous. Per the germline V gene, CDR1 is LGHNA and CDR2 is YSLEER. The CDR3 is made up of 15 amino acids. The V end was cut by 1 base, the J end by 3 bases, with 12 bases between. DNA for the CDR3: TGCGCCAGCAGCCAAGTCGACGGGGAGGACACTGAAGCTTTCTTT. This encodes CASSQVDGEDTEAFF.